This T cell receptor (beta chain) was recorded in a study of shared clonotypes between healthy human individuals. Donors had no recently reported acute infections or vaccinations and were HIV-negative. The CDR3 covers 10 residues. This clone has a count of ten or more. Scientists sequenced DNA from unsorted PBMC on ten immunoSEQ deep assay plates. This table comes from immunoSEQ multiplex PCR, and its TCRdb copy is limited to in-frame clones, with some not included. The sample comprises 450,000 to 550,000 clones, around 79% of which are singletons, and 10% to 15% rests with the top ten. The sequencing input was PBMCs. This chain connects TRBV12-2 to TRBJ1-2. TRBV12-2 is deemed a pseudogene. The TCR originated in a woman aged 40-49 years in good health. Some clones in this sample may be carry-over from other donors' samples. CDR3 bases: TGTGCAAGTCGCTTTCGAGGCTACACCTTC. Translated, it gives CASRFRGYTF.